This T cell receptor beta chain is drawn from a study of T cells in Graves' hyperthyroidism and ophthalmopathy. On this clonotype itself: Its target is unknown.

There are 12 residues in the CDR3. The V end was cut by 2 bases, the J end by 4 bases, with 4 bases between. Germline V CDR1 and CDR2: WNHNN, SYGVQD (reference sequence). Whole-study results and caveats: Before onset, by a median of about six months, the model predicted ophthalmopathy. Researchers found most expanded thyroid clonotypes above 0.001 in blood as well.

RNA transcripts were the template for amplifying TCR beta CDR3 regions. First-round RT-PCR of the TCR CDR3 relied on the HTBI primer set. TCRdb re-derived calls from the multiplex PCR reads in MiXCR, one entry per CDR3 protein. This table holds approximately 560,000 distinct CDR3 sequences, around 42% found once. What was sequenced was peripheral blood or thyroid tissue (not recorded which). The TCR comes from a woman under 30 with Graves' hyperthyroidism. J is TRBJ2-3 and V is TRBV10-1; no reliable D call. This CDR3 reads CASSEPPDTQYF. Here the CDR3 DNA reads TGCGCCAGCAGTGAGCCTCCAGATACGCAGTATTTT.